This T cell receptor (beta chain) emerged from a study of blood T cell repertoires in COVID-19. For the study at large: The United States, Italy and Spain provided the acute and convalescent COVID-19 samples. In each case, the material was cDNA or gDNA derived from T cells, B-cell-depleted T cells, or PBMCs.

Germline assignment: CDR1 MNHEY and CDR2 SVGAGI. V lost 5 bases, J lost 2 bases, and 5 bases stayed unmatched. This CDR3 comprises 14 residues. Original handling: Nucleated cell counts were estimated from reference gene primer amplification. Assay used: immunoSEQ multiplex PCR; TCRdb lists only in-frame clones, some missing. The V and J calls and clone size were taken over from that table, and D and trimming were inferred from the DNA. The sample carries around 700,000 clones, 85% to 90% recorded once. Sequences were obtained from peripheral blood. This chain links TRBV6-5 with TRBJ1-1, with 7 bases aligning to TRBD1. This TCR was sampled from a woman aged 18-29 years with acute or convalescent COVID-19. The CDR3 here is CASSPRGLNTEAFF. CDR3 coding DNA: TGTGCCAGCAGTCCTAGGGGGCTAAACACTGAAGCTTTCTTT.